These 17 T cell receptor beta chains originate from one sample sequenced in a study of Tregs in tolerant kidney transplant recipients. These receptors' targets are unknown. Recipient PBMCs carried a CFSE label and met irradiated graft donor PBMCs for five to seven days before FACS sorting. Measured with immunoSEQ multiplex PCR; TCRdb has only the in-frame clones, and not every one. The profile shows about 8,300 clones, nearly 35% of them singletons. The input for sequencing was CD8+ T cells from blood cultured with allogeneic cells, taken before the transplant. These receptors were obtained from a human patient who received a combined kidney and bone marrow transplant.

V is TRBV7-9 and J is TRBJ2-1; 8 positions agree with TRBD2. The CDR3 length is 15 residues. Germline assignment: CDR1 SEHNR and CDR2 FQNEAQ (reference sequence). J lost 4 bases, V lost 1 base, and 3 bases had no gene match. CDR3 sequence reads: CASSLVREGYNEQFF. CDR3 nucleotide sequence: TGTGCCAGCAGCTTAGTACGGGAGGGATACAATGAGCAGTTCTTC. The variable domain in full, completed from reference TRBV7-9 and TRBJ2-1, reads DTGVSQNPRHKITKRGQNVTFRCDPISEHNRLYWYRQTLGQGPEFLTYFQNEAQLEKSRLLSDRFSAERPKGSFSTLEIQRTEQGDSAMYLCASSLVREGYNEQFFGPGTRLTVL.

The chain combines TRBV28 with TRBJ1-5; D might be TRBD1 (5 bases). Trimming took 3 bases from V and 2 from J, leaving 11 bases between them. This CDR3 region has 15 residues. Germline CDR1 reads MDHEN; CDR2 reads SYDVKM. The CDR3 sequence: CASSLLRGGNQPQHF. The CDR3 DNA reads TGTGCCAGCAGTTTGTTAAGGGGTGGCAATCAGCCCCAGCATTTT.

This clone is medium-sized within its sample. The chain recombines TRBV11-3 with TRBJ1-6; maybe TRBD1 (5 bases). With 1 base removed from V and 10 bases from J, the gap between germline ends came to 23 bases. This CDR3 has 18 residues. The germline V gene has CDR1 SGHNT and CDR2 YENEEA. CDR3 bases: TGTGCCAGCAGCTTAGTTAGTCTGGGTTCCAGGGCCGAGTCACCCCTCCACTTT. It translates to CASSLVSLGSRAESPLHF.

The chain is built from TRBV11-3 and TRBJ1-1; no clear D. The CDR3 has 12 amino acids. Looked up from germline, CDR1 is SGHNT and CDR2 is YENEEA. V lost 5 bases, J lost 8 bases, and 12 bases lay in between. CDR3 in amino acids: CASSRASVEAFF. The CDR3, as DNA: TGTGCCAGCAGCCGTGCCTCGGTGGAAGCTTTCTTT.

This rearrangement joins TRBV29-1 to TRBJ2-1; TRBD1 is a possible D gene (5 bases). The CDR3 contains 13 residues. Germline V gene lookup returns CDR1 SQVTM and CDR2 ANQGSEA. V was cut by 8 bases and J by 4 bases, with 15 bases left in between. The CDR3 nucleotides read TGCAGCTGTATAGGGGTTTTGTACAATGAGCAGTTCTTC. Translating it yields CSCIGVLYNEQFF.

V usage is TRBV6-1 and J usage is TRBJ2-7, with TRBD2 matching 11 bases. J was trimmed by 0 bases and V by 5 bases; bases with no gene match: 3. This CDR3 region has 15 residues. Germline V lookup: CDR1 MNHNS, CDR2 SASEGT. CDR3 loop: CASSPGTSGSYEQYF. DNA for the CDR3: TGTGCCAGCAGTCCCGGGACTAGCGGCTCCTACGAGCAGTACTTC.

Within the sample, this clone is medium-sized (0.01 to 0.1%). V usage is TRBV7-2 and J usage is TRBJ2-3; 10 bases agree with TRBD1. This CDR3 has 18 amino acids. Looked up from germline, CDR1 is SGHTA and CDR2 is FQGNSA. V was clipped by 1 base and J by 0 bases; unmatched bases: 7. CDR3 in amino acids: CASSLGFRGQGSTDTQYF. The DNA of the CDR3 is TGTGCCAGCAGCTTAGGTTTTAGGGGACAGGGGAGCACAGATACGCAGTATTTT.

This clone ranks as medium-sized. The chain combines TRBV4-3 with TRBJ2-7; D call uncertain. This CDR3 has 13 amino acids. Trimming cost V 0 bases and J 3 bases, with 6 bases left between them. Germline lookup yields CDR1 LGHNA and CDR2 YSLEER. The CDR3 DNA sequence: TGCGCCAGCAGCCAAGATTCACACTACGAGCAGTACTTC. Translation: CASSQDSHYEQYF.

This clone was seen a handful of times. Germline is not matched at one junction end, which may reflect a read error. CDR3 residues: CASSLYSGRHEQYF. DNA for the CDR3: TGTGCCAGCAGCTTGTACAGCGGGAGACACGAGCAGTACTTC. The chain couples TRBV5-1 to TRBJ2-7, with 8 positions matching TRBD2. From germline, CDR1 is SGHRS and CDR2 YFSETQ. The CDR3 length is 14 residues. The full variable domain, rest sourced from reference TRBV5-1 and TRBJ2-7, is KAGVTQTPRYLIKTRGQQVTLSCSPISGHRSVSWYQQTPGQGLQFLFEYFSETQRNKGNFPGRFSGRQFSNSRSEMNVSTLELGDSALYLCASSLYSGRHEQYFGPGTRLTVT.

The chain is built from TRBV5-1 and TRBJ1-4; TRBD1 matches 9 bases. The length of the CDR3 is 17 residues. V trimming: 3 bases; J trimming: 5 bases; junction bases outside the gene matches: 11. Germline loops: CDR1 SGHRS, CDR2 YFSETQ. The CDR3 spells CASSWDRVDWGNEKLFF. As DNA, the CDR3 is TGCGCCAGCAGCTGGGACAGGGTGGATTGGGGAAATGAAAAACTGTTTTTT.

This clone has only one observation. The chain links TRBV27 to TRBJ1-6; D uncertain. The V and J ends lost 1 base and 7 bases respectively, with 11 bases between them. Germline V gene lookup returns CDR1 MNHEY and CDR2 SMNVEV (reference sequence). This CDR3 has 15 amino acids. CDR3 protein: CASSLWAQQNSPLHF. The CDR3 DNA sequence: TGTGCCAGCAGTTTATGGGCACAGCAAAATTCACCCCTCCACTTT.

The CDR3 here is CASSQDPVATNEKLFF. In DNA form, the CDR3 reads TGCGCCAGCAGCCAAGATCCCGTAGCAACTAATGAAAAACTGTTTTTT. The genes are TRBV4-1 and TRBJ1-4; D remains unclear. The CDR3 has 16 amino acids. Germline V gives CDR1 MGHRA, CDR2 YSYEKL. Trimming removed 0 bases at V and 0 bases at J, with 8 bases between.

The gene calls are TRBV27 and TRBJ2-4; 13 nucleotides agree with TRBD2. The length of the CDR3 is 17 residues. CDR1 MNHEY and CDR2 SMNVEV come from the germline V gene (reference sequence). V lost 6 bases to trimming and J lost 0 bases; unmatched junction nucleotides: 5. CDR3 in DNA: TGTGCCAGCAGGTCTGGACTAGCGGGGGTAGCCAAAAACATTCAGTACTTC. Protein: CASRSGLAGVAKNIQYF.

This clone was seen a few times. The CDR3 reads CASSQDPPGGVNYGYTF. DNA of the CDR3: TGTGCCAGCAGCCAAGATCCCCCGGGAGGGGTAAACTATGGCTACACCTTC. The chain couples TRBV4-2 to TRBJ1-2, with D tentatively TRBD1 (5 bases). V lost 0 bases and J 2 bases, leaving 16 bases between the germline ends. The CDR3 covers 17 residues. Germline-derived CDR1 and CDR2 are LGHNA and YNFKEQ.

By share, this clone counts as medium-sized (0.01 to 0.1%). The chain is built from TRBV2 and TRBJ2-1; the D is unclear. The CDR3 covers 14 residues. V dropped 2 bases and J dropped 2 bases, with 7 bases sitting between them. Germline V lookup: CDR1 SNHLY, CDR2 FYNNEI. The CDR3 DNA follows: TGTGCCAGCAGTGAAACCAGTACCTACAATGAGCAGTTCTTC. Residues: CASSETSTYNEQFF.

This clone was observed a few times. The chain links TRBV4-1 to TRBJ2-2; TRBD1 aligns across 9 bases. The CDR3 loop spans 15 amino acids. Germline CDR1 is MGHRA and CDR2 is YSYEKL. With V trimmed by 3 bases and J by 6 bases, 5 bases remained unmatched. The chain's CDR3 is CASSQERQGAGELFF. CDR3 bases: TGCGCCAGCAGCCAGGAAAGACAGGGGGCCGGGGAGCTGTTTTTT.

This chain uses TRBV4-1 with TRBJ2-3; 7 bases align to TRBD2. The V and J ends lost 0 bases and 4 bases, in that order; junction bases with no gene match: 1. The CDR3 is 14 amino acids. The germline CDR1 and CDR2 sequences are MGHRA and YSYEKL. The CDR3 here is CASSQDGRPDTQYF. CDR3 DNA: TGCGCCAGCAGCCAAGACGGGAGGCCAGATACGCAGTATTTT.